This is a list of T cell receptor beta chains from one sample in a study of CD8 T cells in Susac syndrome. TCRdb re-analysed the immunoSEQ multiplex PCR reads in MiXCR, keeping a single row per CDR3 protein. The data contain approximately 190,000 distinct CDR3 sequences, around 95% of them singletons. Sequenced sample: CD4+ T cells from PBMCs. The receptors shown here come from a human donor with Susac syndrome. CDR3s leave out the opening cysteine and the closing phenylalanine or tryptophan. Only part of the rows carry a size: once, few, many, or a class if the clone is expanded.

TRBV27	-	TRBJ1-1	ASTKQGVNTEAF
TRBV30	-	TRBJ1-5	AWTRGASEPQH
TRBV20-1	-	TRBJ2-3	SAITAGDHTDTQY
TRBV27	once	TRBJ2-1	ASRQEILLGAYNEQF
TRBV6-1	-	TRBJ2-7	ASKRERYEQY
TRBV30	-	TRBJ1-1	AWSGNTNTEAF
TRBV7-7	-	TRBJ1-5	ASSRFQGEPQH
TRBV27	-	TRBJ2-3	ASSFGFSTDTQY
TRBV12-3/TRBV12-4	-	TRBJ2-3	ASTRGGRTDTQY
TRBV29-1	-	TRBJ2-7	SVERVPGGAGEQY
TRBV9	-	TRBJ1-6	ASSATGGAPSPLH
TRBV3-1	-	TRBJ2-1	ASSLNNEQF
TRBV29-1	-	TRBJ1-1	SVHRRVNTEAF
TRBV20-1	once	TRBJ2-5	SAGRGETQY
TRBV10-3	-	TRBJ2-3	AITAGGQDTQY
TRBV6-2/TRBV6-3	-	TRBJ1-6	ASSYTDWTNNSPLH
TRBV27	-	TRBJ2-7	ASSQSRQASYEQY
TRBV2	-	TRBJ2-4	ASSEISGGAWNIQY
TRBV3-1	-	TRBJ1-1	ASSQERRDTLRRGTEAF
TRBV29-1	-	TRBJ2-1	SVGGQF
TRBV19	-	TRBJ2-2	ASSRGRTGELF
TRBV7-9	-	TRBJ2-2	ASSLRGRSGELF
TRBV3-1	-	TRBJ2-5	ASSQLTGVQETQY
TRBV27	-	TRBJ2-7	ANTGLRAEQY